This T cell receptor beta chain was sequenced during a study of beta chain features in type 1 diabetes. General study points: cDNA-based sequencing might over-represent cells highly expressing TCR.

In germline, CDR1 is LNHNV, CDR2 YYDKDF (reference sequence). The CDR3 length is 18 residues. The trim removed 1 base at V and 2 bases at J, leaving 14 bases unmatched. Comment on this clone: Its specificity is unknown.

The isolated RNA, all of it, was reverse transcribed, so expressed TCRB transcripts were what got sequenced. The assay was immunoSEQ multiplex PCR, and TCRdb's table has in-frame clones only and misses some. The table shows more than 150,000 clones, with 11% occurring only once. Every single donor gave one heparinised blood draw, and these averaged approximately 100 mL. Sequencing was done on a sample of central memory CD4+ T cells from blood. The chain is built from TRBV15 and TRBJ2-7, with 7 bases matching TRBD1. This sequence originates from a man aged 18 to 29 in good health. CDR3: CATSRAPQPGQKTYEQYF. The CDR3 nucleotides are TGTGCCACCAGCAGAGCGCCCCAACCGGGACAGAAAACCTACGAGCAGTACTTC.